A selection of T cell receptor beta chains follows, all from one sample in a study of molecular identifiers for immune sequencing clone quantification. A single record per CDR3 protein comes from TCRdb applying MiXCR to the PCR reads. The sample has some 89,000 distinct CDR3 sequences, more than 20% seen once. The sequenced material came from naive CD8+ T cells from blood, with Jurkat cell RNA spiked in. These TCRs come from a human donor in good health. Some libraries in this study had Jurkat cell RNA spiked in. The CDR3 runs from the conserved cysteine through the conserved F or W. Each record gives: D gene, V gene, CDR3 length, clone size, J gene, CDR3 DNA, CDR3 protein. The D gene is left open where the match is weak. Clone size appears in some rows only: once, few, many, or a class for an expanded clone.

>TRBD2|TRBV7-2|16|many|TRBJ2-2
TGTGCCAGCAGCTTAGGACTAGCGGGGTTCACCGGGGAGCTGTTTTTT
CASSLGLAGFTGELFF
>.|TRBV2|19|many|TRBJ2-1
TGTGCCAGCAGTGAAGCAGTGGTAGCCTTTAGCCACAGACGCAATGAGCAGTTCTTC
CASSEAVVAFSHRRNEQFF
>.|TRBV27|14|.|TRBJ1-5
TGTGCCAGCAGTTTGGGGCGCTCTAATCAGCCCCGGCACTTT
CASSLGRSNQPRHF
>.|TRBV5-1|16|many|TRBJ2-3
TGCGCCAGCAGCTTGGTGGGGGGCCGACCCCCAGATACGCAGTATTTT
CASSLVGGRPPDTQYF
>TRBD2|TRBV6-6|15|.|TRBJ2-3
TGTGCCAGCAGATACACGGGGGGAGCCACAGATACGCAGTGTTTT
CASRYTGGATDTQCF
>.|TRBV11-2|15|many|TRBJ2-3
TGTGCCAGCAGCTTAGTTCGGGTTGGCACAGATACGCAGTATTTT
CASSLVRVGTDTQYF
>.|TRBV6-2/TRBV6-3|14|many|TRBJ2-1
TGTGCCAGCAGAGGAGGGGGGGCACGGAATGAGCAGTTCTTC
CASRGGGARNEQFF
>TRBD1|TRBV10-3|14|many|TRBJ2-5
TGTGCCATCAGTGGTACAGGGGGTCGCGAGACCCAGTACTTC
CAISGTGGRETQYF
>TRBD1|TRBV5-6|15|many|TRBJ1-1
TGTGCCAGCAGCTGGGGGGGACAGGGAGCGGCTGAAGCTTTCTTT
CASSWGGQGAAEAFF
>TRBD2|TRBV10-1|15|.|TRBJ2-7
TGCGCCAGCAGGAGGCCGGGGGGAAGGACCTACGAGCAGTACTTC
CASRRPGGRTYEQYF
>TRBD1|TRBV9|19|many|TRBJ2-1
TGTGCCAGCAGCGTAGTATCCTCTGCACAGGGGGGATCCTACAATGAGCAGTTCTTC
CASSVVSSAQGGSYNEQFF
>.|TRBV18|13|many|TRBJ2-7
TGTGCCAGCTCACCGGACAATAACGGCGAGCAGTACTTC
CASSPDNNGEQYF
>TRBD1|TRBV20-1|14|.|TRBJ1-3
TGCAGTGCTAGGGACAGGGATGCCGGAAACACCATATATTTT
CSARDRDAGNTIYF
>.|TRBV20-1|13|many|TRBJ2-3
TGCAGTGCTACTTCGGGCCCAAGAGATACGCAGTATTTT
CSATSGPRDTQYF
>TRBD1|TRBV29-1|12|.|TRBJ2-1
TGCAGCGTCGGAGACAGGGCTTATGAGCAGTTCTTC
CSVGDRAYEQFF
>.|TRBV7-2|20|.|TRBJ1-1
TGTGCCAGCGGCTTAGTGCCGGGGGACCTAGGCACTATCATTAACACTGAAGCTTCCTTT
CASGLVPGDLGTIINTEASF
>.|TRBV12-3/TRBV12-4|15|.|TRBJ2-5
TGTGCCAGCAGTTCGGGACTGGGGGGTCCGGGCGACCAGTACTTC
CASSSGLGGPGDQYF
>.|TRBV7-9|15|many|TRBJ1-2
TGTGCCAGCAGCTTAGAGGACGGCAGGAACTATGGCTACACCTTC
CASSLEDGRNYGYTF
>.|TRBV6-2/TRBV6-3|20|.|TRBJ2-5
TGTGCCAGCAGTTACGGGAGGGACGGATTAGTCCAGGGGGGCCAAGAGACCCAGTACTTC
CASSYGRDGLVQGGQETQYF
>.|TRBV20-1|13|many|TRBJ1-1
TGCAGTGCCATGGGCCAATCGAACACTGAAGCTTTCTTT
CSAMGQSNTEAFF
>.|TRBV21-1|14|many|TRBJ1-6
TGTGCCAGCAGCAAGTATAGGTCGGATTCACCCCTCCACTTT
CASSKYRSDSPLHF
>.|TRBV27|14|.|TRBJ2-5
TGTGCCAGCAGTTTATCGATGACAGGCGAGACCCAGTACTTC
CASSLSMTGETQYF
>.|TRBV14|14|many|TRBJ2-5
TGTGCCAGCAGCCAAGATGGAGGGCGGGAGACCCAGTACTTC
CASSQDGGRETQYF
>TRBD1|TRBV7-9|15|.|TRBJ2-3
TGTGCCAGCAGCTTGGGACAGGGGGCAGGGGATACGCAGTATTTT
CASSLGQGAGDTQYF
>.|TRBV28|13|many|TRBJ2-3
TGTGCCAGCAGCTTTAGGATCACAGATACGCAGTATTTT
CASSFRITDTQYF
>.|TRBV9|16|many|TRBJ2-3
TGTGCCAGCAGCGTAGCTAGTTCAGGTCTCACAGATACGCAGTATTTT
CASSVASSGLTDTQYF
>.|TRBV2|12|.|TRBJ2-1
TGTGCCAGCAGTGAGAGAGAAAATGAGCAGTTCTTC
CASSERENEQFF
>TRBD1|TRBV20-1|15|.|TRBJ2-5
TGCAGTGCATCGCTCCCCGGGACAGGGGGAGAGACCCAGTACTTC
CSASLPGTGGETQYF
>TRBD2|TRBV7-9|17|many|TRBJ2-7
TGTGCCAGCAGCTCCTGGGCTGCGGGAGTCCTCTCCTACGAGCAGTACTTC
CASSSWAAGVLSYEQYF
>TRBD1|TRBV6-2/TRBV6-3|14|many|TRBJ2-1
TGTGCCAGCACCCCAGGACAGGGAGGCAATGAGCAGTTCTTC
CASTPGQGGNEQFF
>.|TRBV7-6|16|many|TRBJ2-3
TGTGCCAGCAGTCTCCCACCCGGACAGAACACAGATACGCAGTATTTT
CASSLPPGQNTDTQYF
>TRBD1|TRBV19|14|few|TRBJ2-7
TGTGCCAGTAGTTCGTCAGGGGGTGACTACGAGCAGTACTTC
CASSSSGGDYEQYF
>TRBD1|TRBV10-3|16|many|TRBJ1-1
TGTGCCATCAGTGACCCCCGGGACAGCATGAACACTGAAGCTTTCTTT
CAISDPRDSMNTEAFF
>.|TRBV9|15|many|TRBJ2-7
TGTGCCAGCAGCGTAGATGTGGGCCCAAGGTACGAGCAGTACTTC
CASSVDVGPRYEQYF
>.|TRBV6-4|12|.|TRBJ1-1
TGTGCCAGCAGGAACTCCTTGGGTGAAGCTTTCTTT
CASRNSLGEAFF
>.|TRBV4-3|15|many|TRBJ1-3
TGCGCCAGCAGCATGCTACAGGGACTCGGAAACACCATATATTTT
CASSMLQGLGNTIYF
>.|TRBV4-3|13|few|TRBJ1-1
TGCGCCAGCAGCATATCAGAGATGACTGAAGCTCTCTTT
CASSISEMTEALF
>.|TRBV13|18|many|TRBJ2-4
TGTGCCAGCAGCTTATGGTCAGGGGGGTGGTCGGCCAAAAACATTCAGTACTTC
CASSLWSGGWSAKNIQYF
>.|TRBV27|12|.|TRBJ2-2
TGTGCCAGCGGTTTTCAAACCGGGGAGCTGTTTTTT
CASGFQTGELFF
>.|TRBV30|14|many|TRBJ2-7
TGTGCCTGGAGTGTAAAGGGAAGCTCCTACGAGCAGTACTTC
CAWSVKGSSYEQYF
>TRBD1|TRBV7-9|17|many|TRBJ2-2
TGTGCCAGCAGCTTAGCCCCGGGACAGGGGTTCACCGGGGAGCTGTTTTTT
CASSLAPGQGFTGELFF
>.|TRBV5-6|14|.|TRBJ2-2
TGTGCCAGCAGCTTCCGGGTTGGCACCGGGGAGCTGTTTTTT
CASSFRVGTGELFF
>TRBD1|TRBV9|12|many|TRBJ2-7
TGTGCCAGCAGCGCCGAAACAGGGGAACTGTACTTC
CASSAETGELYF
>.|TRBV6-5|15|many|TRBJ2-3
TGTGCCAGCACCACGGGGGCAGGGGTGAGTGATACGCAGTATTTT
CASTTGAGVSDTQYF
>TRBD2|TRBV6-5|13|.|TRBJ2-7
TGTGCCAGCAGCCCGGGGGGGGACAACGAGCAGTACTTC
CASSPGGDNEQYF
>TRBD1|TRBV6-2/TRBV6-3|15|few|TRBJ1-5
TGTGCCAGCAGCCCCGACAGGGCCAGCAATCAGCCCCAGCATTTT
CASSPDRASNQPQHF